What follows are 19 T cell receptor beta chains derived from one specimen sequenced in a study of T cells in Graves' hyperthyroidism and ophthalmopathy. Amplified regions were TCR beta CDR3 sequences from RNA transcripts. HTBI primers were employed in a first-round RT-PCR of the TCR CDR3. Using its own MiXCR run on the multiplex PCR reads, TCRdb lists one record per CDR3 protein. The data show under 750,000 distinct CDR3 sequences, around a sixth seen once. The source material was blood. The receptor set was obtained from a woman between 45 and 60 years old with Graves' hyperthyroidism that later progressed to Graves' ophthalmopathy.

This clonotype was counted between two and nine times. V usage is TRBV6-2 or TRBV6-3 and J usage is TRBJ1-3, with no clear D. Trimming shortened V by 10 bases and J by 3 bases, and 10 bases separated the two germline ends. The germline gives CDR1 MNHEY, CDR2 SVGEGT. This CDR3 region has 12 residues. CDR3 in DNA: TGTGCCACGTACTCCTTTGGAAACACCATATATTTT. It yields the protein CATYSFGNTIYF.

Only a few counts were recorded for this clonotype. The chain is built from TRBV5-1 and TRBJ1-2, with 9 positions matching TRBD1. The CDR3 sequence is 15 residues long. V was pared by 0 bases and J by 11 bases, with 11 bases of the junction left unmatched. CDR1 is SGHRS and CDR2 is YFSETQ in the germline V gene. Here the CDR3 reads CASSLVTGTGLEYTF. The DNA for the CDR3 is TGCGCCAGCAGCTTGGTGACCGGGACAGGGCTAGAGTACACCTTC.

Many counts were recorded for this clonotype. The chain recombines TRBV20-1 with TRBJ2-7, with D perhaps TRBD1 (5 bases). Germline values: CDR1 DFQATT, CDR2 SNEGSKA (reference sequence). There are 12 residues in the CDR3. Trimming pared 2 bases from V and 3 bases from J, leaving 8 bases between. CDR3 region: CSARYRIYEQYF. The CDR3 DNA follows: TGCAGTGCTAGATACAGGATCTACGAGCAGTACTTC.

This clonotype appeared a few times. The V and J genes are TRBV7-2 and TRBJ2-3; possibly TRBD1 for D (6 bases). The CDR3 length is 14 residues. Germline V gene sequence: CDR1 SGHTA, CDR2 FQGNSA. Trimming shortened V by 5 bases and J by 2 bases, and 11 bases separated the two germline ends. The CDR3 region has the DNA TGTGCCAGCAGCCTACAGGGATTCACAGATACGCAGTATTTT. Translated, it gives CASSLQGFTDTQYF.

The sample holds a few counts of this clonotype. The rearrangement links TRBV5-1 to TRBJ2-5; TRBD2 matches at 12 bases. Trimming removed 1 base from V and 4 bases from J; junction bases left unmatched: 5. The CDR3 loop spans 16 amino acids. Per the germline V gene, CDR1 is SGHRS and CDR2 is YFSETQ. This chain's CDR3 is CASSLTSGGFVETQYF. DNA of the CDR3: TGCGCCAGCAGCTTGACTAGCGGGGGGTTCGTAGAGACCCAGTACTTC.

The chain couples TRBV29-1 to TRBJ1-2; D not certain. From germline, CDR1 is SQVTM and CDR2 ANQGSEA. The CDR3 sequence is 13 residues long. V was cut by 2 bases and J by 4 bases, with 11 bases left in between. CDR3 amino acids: CSVESAGAYGYTF. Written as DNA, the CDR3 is TGCAGCGTTGAATCGGCCGGAGCCTATGGCTACACCTTC. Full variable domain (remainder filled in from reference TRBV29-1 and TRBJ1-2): SAVISQKPSRDICQRGTSLTIQCQVDSQVTMMFWYRQQPGQSLTLIATANQGSEATYESGFVIDKFPISRPNLTFSTLTVSNMSPEDSSIYLCSVESAGAYGYTFGSGTRLTVV.

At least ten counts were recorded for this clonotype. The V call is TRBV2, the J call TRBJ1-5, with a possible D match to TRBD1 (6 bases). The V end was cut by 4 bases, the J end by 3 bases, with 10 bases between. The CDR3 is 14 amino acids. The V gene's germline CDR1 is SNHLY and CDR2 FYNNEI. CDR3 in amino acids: CASSGDTFNQPQHF. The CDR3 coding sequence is TGTGCCAGCAGTGGGGACACCTTCAATCAGCCCCAGCATTTT.

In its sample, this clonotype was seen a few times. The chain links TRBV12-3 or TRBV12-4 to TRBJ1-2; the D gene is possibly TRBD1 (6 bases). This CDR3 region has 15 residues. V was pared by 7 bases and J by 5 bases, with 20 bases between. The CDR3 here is CASNPGVASRYGYTF. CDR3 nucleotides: TGTGCCAGCAATCCAGGGGTTGCGTCTCGGTATGGCTACACCTTC.

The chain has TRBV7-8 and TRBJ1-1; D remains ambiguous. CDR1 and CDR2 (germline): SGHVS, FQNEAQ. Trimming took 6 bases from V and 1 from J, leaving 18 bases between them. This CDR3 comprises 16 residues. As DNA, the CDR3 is TGTGCCAGCAGAGGCTGGGGAGCTCGGGGGAACACTGAAGCTTTCTTT. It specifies CASRGWGARGNTEAFF.

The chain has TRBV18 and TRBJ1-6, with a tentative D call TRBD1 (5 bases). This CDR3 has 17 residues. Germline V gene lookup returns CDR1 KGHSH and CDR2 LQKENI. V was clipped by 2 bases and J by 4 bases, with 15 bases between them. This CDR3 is CASSPGDDSLYNSPLHF. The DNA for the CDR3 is TGTGCCAGCTCACCAGGGGATGACAGTCTGTATAATTCACCCCTCCACTTT.

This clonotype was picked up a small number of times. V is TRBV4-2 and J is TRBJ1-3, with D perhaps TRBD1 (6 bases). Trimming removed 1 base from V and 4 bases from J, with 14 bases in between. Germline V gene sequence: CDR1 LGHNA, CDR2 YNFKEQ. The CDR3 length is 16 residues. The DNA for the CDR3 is TGTGCCAGCAGCCAAGCGGTGAAGGGGGAAGGAAACACCATATATTTT. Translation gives CASSQAVKGEGNTIYF.

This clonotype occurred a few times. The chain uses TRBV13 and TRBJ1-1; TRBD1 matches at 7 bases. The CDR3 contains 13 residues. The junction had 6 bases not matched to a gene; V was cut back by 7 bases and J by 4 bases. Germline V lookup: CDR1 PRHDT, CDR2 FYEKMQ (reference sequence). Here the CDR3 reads CASNPGGGTEAFF. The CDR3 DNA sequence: TGTGCCAGCAACCCAGGGGGTGGCACTGAAGCTTTCTTT.

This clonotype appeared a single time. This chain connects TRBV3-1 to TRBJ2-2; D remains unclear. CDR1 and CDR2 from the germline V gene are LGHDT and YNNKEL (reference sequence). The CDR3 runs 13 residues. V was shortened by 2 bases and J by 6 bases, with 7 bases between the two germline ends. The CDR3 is CASSQSYAGELFF. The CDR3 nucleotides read TGTGCCAGCAGCCAAAGTTACGCCGGGGAGCTGTTTTTT.

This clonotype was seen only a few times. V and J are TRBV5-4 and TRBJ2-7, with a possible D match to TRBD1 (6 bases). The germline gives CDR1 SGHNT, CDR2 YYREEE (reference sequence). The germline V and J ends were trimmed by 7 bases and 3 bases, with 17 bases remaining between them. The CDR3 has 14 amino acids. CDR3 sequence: CASWKADSNYEQYF. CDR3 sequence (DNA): TGTGCCAGCTGGAAGGCGGACAGCAACTACGAGCAGTACTTC.

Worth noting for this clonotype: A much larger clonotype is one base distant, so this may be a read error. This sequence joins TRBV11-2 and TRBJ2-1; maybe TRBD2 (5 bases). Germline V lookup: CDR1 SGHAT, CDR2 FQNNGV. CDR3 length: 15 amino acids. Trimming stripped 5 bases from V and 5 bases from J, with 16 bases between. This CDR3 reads CASSPGPEAHNEQFF. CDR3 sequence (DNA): TGTGCCAGCAGCCCGGGCCCGGAGGCCCACAATGAGCAGTTCTTC. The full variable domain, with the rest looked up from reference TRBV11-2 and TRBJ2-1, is EAGVAQSPRYKIIEKRQSVAFWCNPISGHATLYWYQQILGQGPKLLIQFQNNGVVDDSQLPKDRFSAERLKGVDSTLKIQPAKLEDSAVYLCASSPGPEAHNEQFFGPGTRLTVL.

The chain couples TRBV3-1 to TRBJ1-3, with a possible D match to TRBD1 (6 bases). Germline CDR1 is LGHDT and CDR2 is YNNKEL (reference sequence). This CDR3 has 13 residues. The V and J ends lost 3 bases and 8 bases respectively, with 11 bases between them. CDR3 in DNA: TGTGCCAGCAGCCAGGGGGGCGTGGACACCATATATTTT. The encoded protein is CASSQGGVDTIYF. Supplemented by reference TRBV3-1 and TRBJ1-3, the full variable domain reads DTAVSQTPKYLVTQMGNDKSIKCEQNLGHDTMYWYKQDSKKFLKIMFSYNNKELIINETVPNRFSPKSPDKAHLNLHINSLELGDSAVYFCASSQGGVDTIYFGEGSWLTVV.

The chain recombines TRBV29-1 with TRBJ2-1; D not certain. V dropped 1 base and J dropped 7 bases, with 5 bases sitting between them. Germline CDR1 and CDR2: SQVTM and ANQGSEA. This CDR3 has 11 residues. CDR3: CSVEVGNEQFF. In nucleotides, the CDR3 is TGCAGCGTTGAAGTGGGGAATGAGCAGTTCTTC.

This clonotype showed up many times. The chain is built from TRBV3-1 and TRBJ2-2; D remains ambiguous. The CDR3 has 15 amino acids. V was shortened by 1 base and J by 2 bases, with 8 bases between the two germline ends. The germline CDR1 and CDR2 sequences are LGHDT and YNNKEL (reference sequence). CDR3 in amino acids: CASSQAGGNTGELFF. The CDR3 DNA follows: TGTGCCAGCAGCCAAGCGGGCGGTAACACCGGGGAGCTGTTTTTT.

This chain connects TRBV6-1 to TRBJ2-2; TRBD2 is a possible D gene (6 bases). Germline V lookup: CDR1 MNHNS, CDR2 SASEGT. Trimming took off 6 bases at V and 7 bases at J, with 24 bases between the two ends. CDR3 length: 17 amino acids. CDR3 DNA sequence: TGTGCCAGCAGCCGCCCCCAAGGGGCGGGGAGTATCGGGGAGCTGTTTTTT. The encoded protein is CASSRPQGAGSIGELFF.